This T cell receptor (beta chain) is from a study of T-cell memory formation after mild COVID-19. TCRdb re-called the 5' RACE reads through MiXCR, storing one row per CDR3 protein. The repertoire holds some 350,000 distinct CDR3 sequences, around 15% seen once, with 20% to 25% in the top ten. Many counts were recorded for this clonotype. One end of the junction varies from germline; a read error may be responsible. CDR3 size: 15 residues. Germline V lookup: CDR1 KGHSH, CDR2 LQKENI. V is TRBV18 and J is TRBJ2-1; 11 nucleotides agree with TRBD2. The sequenced sample was PBMCs or a T cell subset sorted from them (not recorded which). The source of this sequence is a man between 18 and 29 years old who had mild COVID-19 (a few samples of this study predate the infection). Cell type and time point are not known. The CDR3 is CASSPLAGAYNEQFF. The CDR3 DNA is TGTGCCAGCTCCCCACTAGCGGGGGCGTACAATGAGCAGTTCTTC.